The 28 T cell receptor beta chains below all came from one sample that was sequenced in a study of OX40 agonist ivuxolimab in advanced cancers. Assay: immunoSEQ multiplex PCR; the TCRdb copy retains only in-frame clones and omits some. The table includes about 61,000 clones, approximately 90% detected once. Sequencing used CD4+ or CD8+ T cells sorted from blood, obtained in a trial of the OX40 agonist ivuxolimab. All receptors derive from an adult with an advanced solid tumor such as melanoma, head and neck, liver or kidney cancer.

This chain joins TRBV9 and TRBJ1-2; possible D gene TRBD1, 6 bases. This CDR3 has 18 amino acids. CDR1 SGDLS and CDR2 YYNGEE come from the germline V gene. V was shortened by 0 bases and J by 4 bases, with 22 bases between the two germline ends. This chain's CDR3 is CASSVGSGGRRIGYGYTF. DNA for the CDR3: TGTGCCAGCAGCGTAGGAAGCGGGGGGCGCCGTATTGGCTATGGCTACACCTTC.

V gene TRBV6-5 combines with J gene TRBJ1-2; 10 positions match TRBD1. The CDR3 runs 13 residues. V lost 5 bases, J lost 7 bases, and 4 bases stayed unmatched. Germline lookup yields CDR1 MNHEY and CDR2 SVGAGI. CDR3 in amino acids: CASSRQGAGGYTF. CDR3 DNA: TGTGCCAGCAGTCGACAGGGGGCGGGTGGCTACACCTTC.

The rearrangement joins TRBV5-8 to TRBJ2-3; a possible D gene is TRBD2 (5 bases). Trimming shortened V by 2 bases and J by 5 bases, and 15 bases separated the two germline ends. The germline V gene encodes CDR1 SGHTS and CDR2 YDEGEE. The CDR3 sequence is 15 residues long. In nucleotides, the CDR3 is TGTGCCAGCAGCTTAAAACCGGGGTTGATAGATACGCAGTATTTT. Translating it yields CASSLKPGLIDTQYF. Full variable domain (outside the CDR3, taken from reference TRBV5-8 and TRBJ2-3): EAGVTQSPTHLIKTRGQQATLRCSPISGHTSVYWYQQALGLGLQFLLWYDEGEERNRGNFPPRFSGRQFPNYSSELNVNALELEDSALYLCASSLKPGLIDTQYFGPGTRLTVL.

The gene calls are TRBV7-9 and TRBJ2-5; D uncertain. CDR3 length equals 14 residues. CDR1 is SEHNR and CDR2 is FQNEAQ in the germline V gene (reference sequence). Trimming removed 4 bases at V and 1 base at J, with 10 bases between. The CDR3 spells CASSSPVTQETQYF. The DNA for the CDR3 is TGTGCCAGCAGCTCACCGGTGACCCAAGAGACCCAGTACTTC.

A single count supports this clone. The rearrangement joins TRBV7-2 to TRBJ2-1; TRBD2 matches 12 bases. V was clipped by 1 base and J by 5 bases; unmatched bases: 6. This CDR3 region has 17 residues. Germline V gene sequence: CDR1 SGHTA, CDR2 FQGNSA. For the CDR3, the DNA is TGTGCCAGCAGCTTAGGAGCTTGGACTAGCGGGAACAATGAGCAGTTCTTC. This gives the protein CASSLGAWTSGNNEQFF.

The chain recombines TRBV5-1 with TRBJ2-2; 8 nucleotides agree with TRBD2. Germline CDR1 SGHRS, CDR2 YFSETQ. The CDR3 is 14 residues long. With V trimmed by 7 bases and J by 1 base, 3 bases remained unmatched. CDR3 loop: CASCGGWNTGELFF. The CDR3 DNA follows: TGCGCCAGCTGCGGGGGGTGGAACACCGGGGAGCTGTTTTTT. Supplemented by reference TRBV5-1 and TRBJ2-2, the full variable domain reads KAGVTQTPRYLIKTRGQQVTLSCSPISGHRSVSWYQQTPGQGLQFLFEYFSETQRNKGNFPGRFSGRQFSNSRSEMNVSTLELGDSALYLCASCGGWNTGELFFGEGSRLTVL.

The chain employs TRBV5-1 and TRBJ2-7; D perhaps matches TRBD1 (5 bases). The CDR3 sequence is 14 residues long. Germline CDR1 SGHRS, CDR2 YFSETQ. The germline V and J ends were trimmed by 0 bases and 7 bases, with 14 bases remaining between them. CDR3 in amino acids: CASSLGGERGEQYF. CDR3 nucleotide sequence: TGCGCCAGCAGCTTGGGCGGAGAAAGGGGAGAGCAGTACTTC.

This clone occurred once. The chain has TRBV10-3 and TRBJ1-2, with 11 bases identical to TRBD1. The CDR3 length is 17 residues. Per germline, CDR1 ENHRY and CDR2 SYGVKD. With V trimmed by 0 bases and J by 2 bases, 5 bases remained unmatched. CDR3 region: CAISESGTGGLNYGYTF. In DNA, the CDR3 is TGTGCCATCAGTGAGTCGGGGACAGGGGGTTTAAACTATGGCTACACCTTC.

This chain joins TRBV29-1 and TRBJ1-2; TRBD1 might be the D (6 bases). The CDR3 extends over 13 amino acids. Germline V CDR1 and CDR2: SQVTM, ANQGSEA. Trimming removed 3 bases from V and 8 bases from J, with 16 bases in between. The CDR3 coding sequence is TGCAGCGTTGACGATAAGGGAACAGGGGGCTACACCTTC. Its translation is CSVDDKGTGGYTF.

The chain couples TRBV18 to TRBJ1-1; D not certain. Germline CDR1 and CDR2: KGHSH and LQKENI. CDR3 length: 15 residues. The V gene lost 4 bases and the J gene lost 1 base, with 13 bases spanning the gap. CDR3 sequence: CASSQSPGQNTEAFF. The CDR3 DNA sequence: TGTGCCAGCTCACAATCACCCGGCCAGAACACTGAAGCTTTCTTT. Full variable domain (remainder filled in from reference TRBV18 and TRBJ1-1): NAGVMQNPRHLVRRRGQEARLRCSPMKGHSHVYWYRQLPEEGLKFMVYLQKENIIDESGMPKERFSAEFPKEGPSILRIQQVVRGDSAAYFCASSQSPGQNTEAFFGQGTRLTVV.

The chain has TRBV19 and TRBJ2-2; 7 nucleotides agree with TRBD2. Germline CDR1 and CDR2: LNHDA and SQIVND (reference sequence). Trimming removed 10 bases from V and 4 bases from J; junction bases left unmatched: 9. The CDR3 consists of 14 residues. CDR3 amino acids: CATVSGASTGELFF. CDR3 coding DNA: TGTGCCACCGTAAGCGGGGCGTCCACCGGGGAGCTGTTTTTT.

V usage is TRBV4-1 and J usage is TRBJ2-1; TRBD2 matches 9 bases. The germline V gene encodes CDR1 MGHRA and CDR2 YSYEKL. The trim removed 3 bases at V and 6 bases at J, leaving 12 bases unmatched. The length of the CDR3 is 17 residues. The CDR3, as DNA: TGCGCCAGCAGCCAGGCCTTTACGGCGGGGGGGCCCAATGAGCAGTTCTTC. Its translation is CASSQAFTAGGPNEQFF.

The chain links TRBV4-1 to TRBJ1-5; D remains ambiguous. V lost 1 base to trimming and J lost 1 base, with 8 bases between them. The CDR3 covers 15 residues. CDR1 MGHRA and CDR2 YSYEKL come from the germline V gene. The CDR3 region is CASSQVGRSNQPQHF. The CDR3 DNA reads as TGCGCCAGCAGCCAAGTTGGGAGAAGCAATCAGCCCCAGCATTTT.

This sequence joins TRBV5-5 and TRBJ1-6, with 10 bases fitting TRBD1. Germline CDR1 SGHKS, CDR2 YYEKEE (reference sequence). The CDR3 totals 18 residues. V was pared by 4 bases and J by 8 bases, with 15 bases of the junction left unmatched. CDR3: CASSRDRGAQRGDSPLHF. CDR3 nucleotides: TGTGCCAGCAGCCGGGACAGGGGCGCCCAACGAGGGGATTCACCCCTCCACTTT.

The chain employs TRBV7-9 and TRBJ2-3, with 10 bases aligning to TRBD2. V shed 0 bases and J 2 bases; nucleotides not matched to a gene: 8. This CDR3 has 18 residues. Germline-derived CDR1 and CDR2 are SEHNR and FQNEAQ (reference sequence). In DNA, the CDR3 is TGTGCCAGCAGCTTAGCAGCAACTAGCGGGGTAATCACAGATACGCAGTATTTT. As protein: CASSLAATSGVITDTQYF.

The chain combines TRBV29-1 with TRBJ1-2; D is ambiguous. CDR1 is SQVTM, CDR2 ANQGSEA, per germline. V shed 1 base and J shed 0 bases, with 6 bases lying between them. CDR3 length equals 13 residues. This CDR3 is CSVEVASNYGYTF. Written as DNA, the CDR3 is TGCAGCGTTGAAGTGGCCTCTAACTATGGCTACACCTTC.

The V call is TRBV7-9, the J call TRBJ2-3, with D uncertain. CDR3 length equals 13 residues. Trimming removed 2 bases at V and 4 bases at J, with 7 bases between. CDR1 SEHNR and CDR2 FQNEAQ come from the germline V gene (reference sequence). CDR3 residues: CASSLPGPDTQYF. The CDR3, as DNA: TGTGCCAGCAGCTTACCTGGGCCAGATACGCAGTATTTT.

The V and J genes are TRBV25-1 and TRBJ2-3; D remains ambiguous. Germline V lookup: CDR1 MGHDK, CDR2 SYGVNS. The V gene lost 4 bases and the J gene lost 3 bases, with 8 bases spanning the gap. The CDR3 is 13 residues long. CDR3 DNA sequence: TGTGCCAGCAGTGGGCAAGGGACAGATACGCAGTATTTT. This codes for CASSGQGTDTQYF. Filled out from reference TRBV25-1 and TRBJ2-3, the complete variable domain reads EADIYQTPRYLVIGTGKKITLECSQTMGHDKMYWYQQDPGMELHLIHYSYGVNSTEKGDLSSESTVSRIRTEHFPLTLESARPSHTSQYLCASSGQGTDTQYFGPGTRLTVL.

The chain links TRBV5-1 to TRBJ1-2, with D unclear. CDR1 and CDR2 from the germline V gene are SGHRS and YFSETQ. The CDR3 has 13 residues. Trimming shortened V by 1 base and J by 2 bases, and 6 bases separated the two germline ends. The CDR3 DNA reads TGCGCCAGCAGCTTGATGGAGAACTATGGCTACACCTTC. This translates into CASSLMENYGYTF. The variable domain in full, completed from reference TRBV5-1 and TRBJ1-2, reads KAGVTQTPRYLIKTRGQQVTLSCSPISGHRSVSWYQQTPGQGLQFLFEYFSETQRNKGNFPGRFSGRQFSNSRSEMNVSTLELGDSALYLCASSLMENYGYTFGSGTRLTVV.

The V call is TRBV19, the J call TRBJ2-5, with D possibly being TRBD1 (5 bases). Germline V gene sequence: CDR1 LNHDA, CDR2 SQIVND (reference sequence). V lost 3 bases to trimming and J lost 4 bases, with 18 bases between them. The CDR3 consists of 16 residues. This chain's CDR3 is CASSIAGPSNLETQYF. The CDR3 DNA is TGTGCCAGTAGTATCGCAGGGCCATCGAATCTAGAGACCCAGTACTTC.

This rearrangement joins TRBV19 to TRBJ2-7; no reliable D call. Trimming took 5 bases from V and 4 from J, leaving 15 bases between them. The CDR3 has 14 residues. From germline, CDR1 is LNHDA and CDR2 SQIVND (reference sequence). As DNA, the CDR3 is TGTGCCAGTAGTCCCCATCGGAACCGGTACGAGCAGTACTTC. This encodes CASSPHRNRYEQYF.

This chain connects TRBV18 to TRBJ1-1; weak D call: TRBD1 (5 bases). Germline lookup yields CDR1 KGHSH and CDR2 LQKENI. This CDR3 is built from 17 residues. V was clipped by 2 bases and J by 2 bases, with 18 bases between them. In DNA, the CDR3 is TGTGCCAGCTCACCAAAAAGGGGTTTGGGTTTAAACACTGAAGCTTTCTTT. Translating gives CASSPKRGLGLNTEAFF.

CDR3 DNA: TGTGCCAGCAGCTTAGCCTGGCGGCTACTCACCGGGGAGCTGTTTTTT. Translation: CASSLAWRLLTGELFF. The chain combines TRBV7-2 with TRBJ2-2; D not certain. Germline V lookup: CDR1 SGHTA, CDR2 FQGNSA. V lost 0 bases and J lost 4, with 12 bases in between. The CDR3 runs to 16 residues.

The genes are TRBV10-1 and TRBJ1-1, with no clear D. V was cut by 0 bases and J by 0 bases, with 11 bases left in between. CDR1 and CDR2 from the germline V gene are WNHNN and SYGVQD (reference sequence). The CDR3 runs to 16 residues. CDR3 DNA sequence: TGCGCCAGCAGTGAGTCGGTGCGGGAACTGAACACTGAAGCTTTCTTT. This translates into CASSESVRELNTEAFF.

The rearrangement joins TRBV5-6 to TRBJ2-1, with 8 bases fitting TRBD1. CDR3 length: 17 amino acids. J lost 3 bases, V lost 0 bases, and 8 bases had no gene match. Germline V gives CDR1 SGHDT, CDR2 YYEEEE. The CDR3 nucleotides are TGTGCCAGCAGCTTGGAGTCGGGACAGGTGTACTACAATGAGCAGTTCTTC. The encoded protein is CASSLESGQVYYNEQFF.

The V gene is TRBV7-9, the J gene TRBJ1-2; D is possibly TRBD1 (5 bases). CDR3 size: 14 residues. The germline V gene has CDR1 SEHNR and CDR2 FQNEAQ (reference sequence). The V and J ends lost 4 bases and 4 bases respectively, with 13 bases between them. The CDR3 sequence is CASSSGEGRYGYTF. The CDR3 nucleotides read TGTGCCAGCAGCTCGGGTGAGGGGCGCTATGGCTACACCTTC.

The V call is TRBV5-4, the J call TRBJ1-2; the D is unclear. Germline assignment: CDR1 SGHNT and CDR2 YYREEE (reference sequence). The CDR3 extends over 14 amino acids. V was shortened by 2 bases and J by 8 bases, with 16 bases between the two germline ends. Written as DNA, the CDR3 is TGTGCCAGCAGCTTAAGAGGCGCGGTATCGGGCTACACCTTC. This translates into CASSLRGAVSGYTF. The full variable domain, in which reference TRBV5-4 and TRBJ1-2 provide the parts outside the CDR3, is ETGVTQSPTHLIKTRGQQVTLRCSSQSGHNTVSWYQQALGQGPQFIFQYYREEENGRGNFPPRFSGLQFPNYSSELNVNALELDDSALYLCASSLRGAVSGYTFGSGTRLTVV.

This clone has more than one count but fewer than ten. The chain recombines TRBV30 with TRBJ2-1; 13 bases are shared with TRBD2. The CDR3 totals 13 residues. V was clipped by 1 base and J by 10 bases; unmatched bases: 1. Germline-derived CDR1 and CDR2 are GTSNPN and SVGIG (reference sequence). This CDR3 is CAWSGLAGGEQFF. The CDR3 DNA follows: TGTGCCTGGAGTGGACTAGCGGGGGGAGAGCAGTTCTTC.